These T cell receptor beta chains were read from a single sample in a study of identical twins. TCRdb ran MiXCR on the 5' RACE reads and lists one entry per CDR3 protein. Seen here are about 700,000 distinct CDR3 sequences, 8.5% to 9% observed once, and the top ten hold 0.98%. These same records also appear under a second study, on yellow fever vaccine responses in identical twins.

Input material: PBMCs. The origin of the receptors is a woman aged 18-30 years in good health. Each CDR3 is given with its conserved first and last residue. Each record gives: CDR3 protein, CDR3 DNA, clone size, V gene, D gene, J gene. The D gene is left open where the match is weak. Rows may omit the clone size; those that give it use once, few, many or a size class.

CDR3: CASSSDRVPYNEQFF
DNA: TGCGCCAGCAGCTCTGATAGGGTCCCCTACAATGAGCAGTTCTTC
size: few
V: TRBV5-1
D: -
J: TRBJ2-1

CDR3: CASRSGTGAKTQYF
DNA: TGTGCCAGCCGATCCGGGACAGGGGCGAAGACCCAGTACTTC
size: few
V: TRBV28
D: TRBD1
J: TRBJ2-5

CDR3: CASSLEVRGGIFGKKETQYF
DNA: TGTGCCAGCAGCTTAGAGGTCCGGGGGGGCATTTTTGGGAAGAAAGAGACCCAGTACTTC
size: few
V: TRBV11-2
D: TRBD2
J: TRBJ2-5

CDR3: CASSFYRENTGELFF
DNA: TGTGCCAGCAGCTTTTACAGGGAGAACACCGGGGAGCTGTTTTTT
size: many
V: TRBV5-6
D: -
J: TRBJ2-2

CDR3: CASRHGQAETDTQYF
DNA: TGTGCCAGCAGGCACGGACAAGCGGAGACAGATACGCAGTATTTT
size: many
V: TRBV3-1
D: -
J: TRBJ2-3

CDR3: CASSLQALERRAGPNPDTQYF
DNA: TGTGCCAGCAGCCTACAGGCGCTAGAAAGGAGGGCCGGGCCTAATCCGGATACGCAGTATTTT
size: -
V: TRBV11-1
D: -
J: TRBJ2-3

CDR3: CSARDKASGRGYNEQFF
DNA: TGCAGTGCTAGAGATAAGGCTAGCGGGAGAGGATACAATGAGCAGTTCTTC
size: many
V: TRBV20-1
D: TRBD2
J: TRBJ2-1

CDR3: CASTLLHGQGSHEQYF
DNA: TGTGCCAGCACCCTACTCCACGGACAGGGGTCCCACGAGCAGTACTTC
size: few
V: TRBV7-9
D: TRBD1
J: TRBJ2-7

CDR3: CASSSASSGANVLTF
DNA: TGCGCCAGCAGCTCAGCTTCCTCTGGGGCCAACGTCCTGACTTTC
size: few
V: TRBV5-1
D: -
J: TRBJ2-6

CDR3: CASSPLAFSSWEGEQYF
DNA: TGTGCCAGCAGTCCCCTAGCGTTCTCGTCGTGGGAGGGCGAGCAGTACTTC
size: few
V: TRBV28
D: TRBD2
J: TRBJ2-7

CDR3: CASRPGGPNTGELFF
DNA: TGTGCCAGCAGACCGGGGGGGCCGAACACCGGGGAGCTGTTTTTT
size: many
V: TRBV7-9
D: TRBD2
J: TRBJ2-2

CDR3: CASSYSGHNYGYTF
DNA: TGTGCCAGCAGTTACTCGGGACACAACTATGGCTACACCTTC
size: many
V: TRBV6-5
D: -
J: TRBJ1-2

CDR3: CSAETGAYEQYF
DNA: TGCAGTGCTGAGACAGGTGCCTACGAGCAGTACTTC
size: many
V: TRBV20-1
D: -
J: TRBJ2-7

CDR3: CASSLRNQLSGANVLTF
DNA: TGCGCCAGCAGCTTGAGGAACCAGCTCTCTGGGGCCAACGTCCTGACTTTC
size: few
V: TRBV5-1
D: -
J: TRBJ2-6

CDR3: CAWSVRGFGYTF
DNA: TGTGCCTGGAGTGTAAGGGGTTTTGGCTACACCTTC
size: once
V: TRBV30
D: -
J: TRBJ1-2

CDR3: CASSQRSAGIQETQYF
DNA: TGTGCCAGCAGCCAAAGGTCGGCGGGGATCCAAGAGACCCAGTACTTC
size: -
V: TRBV4-2
D: -
J: TRBJ2-5

CDR3: CASSNLTSGALPTDTQYF
DNA: TGTGCCAGCAGCAACCTGACTAGCGGGGCATTGCCCACAGATACGCAGTATTTT
size: few
V: TRBV21-1
D: -
J: TRBJ2-3

CDR3: CASSFGLAVNTGELFF
DNA: TGTGCCAGCAGTTTTGGACTAGCGGTAAACACCGGGGAGCTGTTTTTT
size: -
V: TRBV27
D: TRBD2
J: TRBJ2-2

CDR3: CATSDDRETQYF
DNA: TGTGCCACCAGTGATGATCGGGAGACCCAGTACTTC
size: few
V: TRBV24-1
D: -
J: TRBJ2-5

CDR3: CASSGTRGDTQYF
DNA: TGTGCCAGCAGTGGGACGAGGGGGGATACGCAGTATTTT
size: -
V: TRBV2
D: -
J: TRBJ2-3

CDR3: CSVMTSFTDTQYF
DNA: TGCAGTGTTATGACTAGTTTCACAGATACGCAGTATTTT
size: few
V: TRBV20-1
D: -
J: TRBJ2-3

CDR3: CSARVDLGNTIYF
DNA: TGCAGTGCTAGAGTGGACCTCGGAAACACCATATATTTT
size: many
V: TRBV20-1
D: -
J: TRBJ1-3

CDR3: CSVIHIGAQYF
DNA: TGCAGCGTGATTCACATCGGGGCCCAGTACTTC
size: few
V: TRBV29-1
D: -
J: TRBJ2-5

CDR3: CASSQEDSEGHEQFF
DNA: TGCGCCAGCAGCCAAGAGGACAGCGAAGGGCATGAGCAGTTCTTC
size: few
V: TRBV4-3
D: -
J: TRBJ2-1

CDR3: CASSIGLAGEKLEQYF
DNA: TGTGCCAGCAGCATAGGACTAGCGGGAGAGAAACTCGAGCAGTACTTC
size: -
V: TRBV21-1
D: -
J: TRBJ2-7

CDR3: CASSPPGVEKLFF
DNA: TGTGCCAGCTCACCACCGGGGGTTGAAAAACTGTTTTTT
size: -
V: TRBV18
D: -
J: TRBJ1-4

CDR3: CTRSGLYGYTF
DNA: TGCACTCGATCAGGGTTATATGGCTACACCTTC
size: -
V: TRBV20-1
D: -
J: TRBJ1-2

CDR3: CASREGARSYGYTF
DNA: TGTGCCAGCAGGGAGGGGGCTAGGAGCTATGGCTACACCTTC
size: many
V: TRBV9
D: TRBD1
J: TRBJ1-2

CDR3: CASSQELAGGGFVEQYF
DNA: TGCGCCAGCAGCCAGGAACTAGCGGGAGGGGGCTTCGTGGAGCAGTACTTC
size: many
V: TRBV4-3
D: TRBD2
J: TRBJ2-7

CDR3: CASSQDLVAVEQFF
DNA: TGTGCCAGCAGCCAAGATCTCGTAGCCGTTGAGCAGTTCTTC
size: few
V: TRBV3-1
D: -
J: TRBJ2-1

CDR3: CSVGEWGITEVEQYF
DNA: TGCAGCGTTGGAGAATGGGGAATTACGGAGGTGGAGCAGTACTTC
size: -
V: TRBV29-1
D: -
J: TRBJ2-7

CDR3: CASSPHGGGRRGYEQYF
DNA: TGTGCCAGCAGTCCCCATGGGGGGGGGCGAAGGGGTTACGAGCAGTACTTC
size: few
V: TRBV12-3/TRBV12-4
D: -
J: TRBJ2-7

CDR3: CSAPQGVIAGPQHF
DNA: TGCAGTGCACCCCAGGGGGTCATAGCGGGGCCCCAGCATTTT
size: -
V: TRBV20-1
D: TRBD1
J: TRBJ1-5

CDR3: CSVDFRATSDSYEQYF
DNA: TGCAGCGTTGATTTCAGAGCCACCTCAGACTCCTACGAGCAGTACTTC
size: -
V: TRBV29-1
D: -
J: TRBJ2-7